This T cell receptor (beta chain) was obtained from a study of radiotherapy plus CTLA-4 blockade in lung cancer. For the study at large: An objective response was seen in roughly 20% of patients, and disease control in 25% to 40%.

The CDR3 extends over 15 amino acids. Germline CDR1 GTSNPN, CDR2 SVGIG (reference sequence). Trimming at V came to 3 bases and at J to 7 bases, leaving 15 bases not matched to a gene. People whose metastatic non-small-cell lung cancer was chemo-refractory got focal radiation along with CTLA-4 blockade by ipilimumab. Produced via immunoSEQ multiplex PCR; TCRdb's table is partial and in-frame only. The sample has about 23,000 clones, 71% seen once. Study findings and constraints: Response, reportedly, was best predicted by interferon-beta along with early blood T cell clone dynamics. Expansion in blood of tumor-derived TCR clones was seen after radiotherapy plus ipilimumab.

About this clone itself: Its antigen is as yet unknown.

The chain uses TRBV30 and TRBJ2-7, with 7 bases identical to TRBD2. This receptor was obtained from a human donor with non-small cell lung cancer whose response to radiotherapy plus ipilimumab could not be evaluated. Sequencing used peripheral blood, obtained from a patient treated with radiotherapy plus ipilimumab. The CDR3 sequence: CAWRGGRTRMSEQYF. For the CDR3, the DNA is TGTGCCTGGAGGGGAGGGAGGACGAGGATGTCGGAGCAGTACTTC.